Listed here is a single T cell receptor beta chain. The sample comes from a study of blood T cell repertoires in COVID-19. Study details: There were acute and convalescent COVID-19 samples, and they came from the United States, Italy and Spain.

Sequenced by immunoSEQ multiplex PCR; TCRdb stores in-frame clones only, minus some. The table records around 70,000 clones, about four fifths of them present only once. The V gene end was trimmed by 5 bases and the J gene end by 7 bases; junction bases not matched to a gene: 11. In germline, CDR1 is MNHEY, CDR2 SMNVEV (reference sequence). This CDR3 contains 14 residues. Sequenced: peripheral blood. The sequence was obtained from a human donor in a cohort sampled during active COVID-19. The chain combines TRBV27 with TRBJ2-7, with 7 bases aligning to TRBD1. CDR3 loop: CASSAYGTEGEQYF. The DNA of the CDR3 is TGTGCCAGCAGTGCCTACGGGACAGAGGGGGAGCAGTACTTC.